This passage covers 17 T cell receptor beta chains from one sample sequenced in a study of T cells in Graves' hyperthyroidism and ophthalmopathy (dated by TCRdb to between 2017 and 2020). Library method: multiplex PCR. Instrument on record: Illumina HiSeq 2000. The TCR beta CDR3 regions were amplified from the RNA transcripts. A first-round RT-PCR of the TCR CDR3 used the HTBI primer set with the Qiagen OneStep RT-PCR kit. TCRdb ran its own pipeline on the public reads, namely fastp trimming at Q25 and MiXCR clone calling, and kept in-frame beta chains. When rows share a CDR3 protein, they turn into one entry using the most common DNA and genes. The sample profile shows approximately 600,000 distinct CDR3 sequences; about 14% of them were found once. The top ten hold roughly 6.9% of the sample. Sequencing used blood. These receptors were taken from a woman aged 18-29 years with Graves' ophthalmopathy.

This chain links TRBV20-1 with TRBJ2-4; 11 nucleotides line up with TRBD2. This CDR3 contains 15 residues. From germline, CDR1 is DFQATT and CDR2 SNEGSKA (reference sequence). Trimming removed 8 bases from V and 8 bases from J; junction bases left unmatched: 14. Here the CDR3 reads CSSSHSGRAGDIQYF. The CDR3 DNA is TGCAGTAGTTCACATAGCGGGAGGGCAGGAGACATTCAGTACTTC.

The chain couples TRBV27 to TRBJ1-1, with D unresolved. Per germline, CDR1 MNHEY and CDR2 SMNVEV (reference sequence). The V gene lost 3 bases and the J gene lost 8 bases, with 16 bases spanning the gap. This CDR3 contains 14 residues. This CDR3 is CASSFLDRVAEAFF. The CDR3 DNA reads as TGTGCCAGCAGTTTCCTTGACCGCGTTGCCGAAGCTTTCTTT.

This clonotype was recorded at least ten times. The chain carries TRBV12-3 or TRBV12-4 and TRBJ2-7, with 10 bases aligning to TRBD1. Unmatched junction bases numbered 7, after V lost 6 bases and J lost 2 bases. The CDR3 covers 15 residues. CDR3 in amino acids: CASRAPGQGTYEQYF. The CDR3 DNA sequence: TGTGCCAGCAGGGCCCCGGGACAGGGGACCTACGAGCAGTACTTC.

The V gene is TRBV10-3, the J gene TRBJ2-2; D is uncertain. V was trimmed by 0 bases and J by 5 bases, leaving 7 bases between them. Germline CDR1 ENHRY, CDR2 SYGVKD. The CDR3 is 14 residues long. In DNA form, the CDR3 reads TGTGCCATCAGTGAGTCGAGTTGGACCGGGGAGCTGTTTTTT. This translates into CAISESSWTGELFF.

This clonotype has a count of ten or more. The chain recombines TRBV10-3 with TRBJ2-6, with D possibly TRBD2 on 6 matching bases. The CDR3 loop spans 15 amino acids. Germline V gene sequence: CDR1 ENHRY, CDR2 SYGVKD. The V end lost 8 bases, the J end lost 1 base, and 12 bases lay between the germline ends. The CDR3 sequence: CAIQAGGSGANVLTF. The CDR3 DNA reads as TGTGCCATCCAGGCCGGGGGATCTGGGGCCAACGTCCTGACTTTC.

This chain joins TRBV29-1 and TRBJ2-3; tentatively, D is TRBD1 or TRBD2 (5 bases each). Trimming shortened V by 1 base and J by 0 bases, and 14 bases separated the two germline ends. The CDR3 is made up of 16 amino acids. Germline-derived CDR1 and CDR2 are SQVTM and ANQGSEA. In nucleotides, the CDR3 is TGCAGCGTTGAAGGGGACGAGCGACCTAGCACAGATACGCAGTATTTT. Protein: CSVEGDERPSTDTQYF.

This clonotype appeared a few times. This chain joins TRBV11-3 and TRBJ2-4; 7 nucleotides line up with TRBD2. Per the germline V gene, CDR1 is SGHNT and CDR2 is YENEEA. V shed 4 bases and J 3 bases; nucleotides not matched to a gene: 9. This CDR3 has 16 residues. The CDR3 loop reads CASSSGTGGSKNIQYF. The CDR3, as DNA: TGTGCCAGCAGCTCCGGGACGGGAGGTAGCAAAAACATTCAGTACTTC.

This clonotype appeared a few times. This chain links TRBV4-1 with TRBJ2-7, with 11 bases identical to TRBD1. The germline CDR1 and CDR2 sequences are MGHRA and YSYEKL. The CDR3 sequence is 17 residues long. After removal of 3 bases from V and 2 bases from J, the junction contained 9 bases not matched to a gene. The CDR3 loop reads CASSQRTGGFHPYEQYF. The CDR3 DNA is TGCGCCAGCAGCCAGAGGACAGGGGGCTTTCATCCCTACGAGCAGTACTTC.

The sample holds a few counts of this clonotype. The chain joins TRBV9 to TRBJ2-5; 7 bases are a match to TRBD2. V dropped 4 bases and J dropped 2; count of bases not matched to a gene: 5. CDR1 and CDR2 from the germline V gene are SGDLS and YYNGEE. The length of the CDR3 is 14 residues. Here the CDR3 DNA reads TGTGCCAGCAGCCCGAGCGGGGTGCAAGAGACCCAGTACTTC. Translated: CASSPSGVQETQYF.

At least ten counts were recorded for this clonotype. The rearrangement uses TRBV18 and TRBJ2-7, with D possibly matching TRBD2 (6 bases). The V end lost 4 bases, the J end lost 6 bases, and 10 bases lay between the germline ends. Germline V lookup: CDR1 KGHSH, CDR2 LQKENI. CDR3 length: 12 amino acids. CDR3 nucleotides: TGTGCCAGCTCACGCGGGGCGCGCGAGCAGTACTTC. Its protein product is CASSRGAREQYF.

There are many counts of this clonotype. The chain combines TRBV10-1 with TRBJ2-5; D is uncertain. The V end was cut by 2 bases, the J end by 6 bases, with 4 bases between. The germline V gene encodes CDR1 WNHNN and CDR2 SYGVQD (reference sequence). The CDR3 sequence is 11 residues long. The CDR3: CASSERKTQYF. CDR3 nucleotide sequence: TGCGCCAGCAGTGAGAGGAAGACCCAGTACTTC.

This clonotype showed up many times. The chain links TRBV28 to TRBJ2-1, with no clear D. CDR3 length: 13 amino acids. V dropped 2 bases and J dropped 8 bases, with 10 bases sitting between them. Germline values: CDR1 MDHEN, CDR2 SYDVKM. CDR3 amino acids: CASSLPVYDEQFF. CDR3 sequence (DNA): TGTGCCAGCAGTTTACCTGTTTATGATGAGCAGTTCTTC.

Many counts were recorded for this clonotype. The CDR3 protein is CASSFRLVDTQYF. In DNA form, the CDR3 reads TGTGCCAGCAGTTTCCGACTAGTGGATACGCAGTATTTT. The chain links TRBV6-2 or TRBV6-3 to TRBJ2-3, with a possible D match to TRBD2 (6 bases). The ends were cut back, 4 bases at V and 6 bases at J, with 11 bases in the middle. Germline-derived CDR1 and CDR2 are MNHEY and SVGEGT. This CDR3 comprises 13 residues.

Ten or more counts support this clonotype. This rearrangement joins TRBV29-1 to TRBJ2-1, with 12 bases lining up with TRBD2. Trimming at V came to 7 bases and at J to 9 bases, leaving 10 bases not matched to a gene. The CDR3 loop spans 14 amino acids. Germline V gene data show CDR1 as SQVTM and CDR2 as ANQGSEA. Here the CDR3 reads CSALRGLAGSEQFF. CDR3 DNA: TGCAGCGCCCTGAGAGGACTAGCGGGATCTGAGCAGTTCTTC.

This clonotype came up many times. The chain links TRBV7-2 to TRBJ1-1, with 8 positions matching TRBD1. Germline CDR1 reads SGHTA; CDR2 reads FQGNSA. This CDR3 spans 16 amino acids. The V segment lost 5 bases and the J segment 5 bases; nucleotides outside the gene matches: 13. The CDR3 DNA is TGTGCCAGCAGCCCAGACGCCAGGGGGCTGGGGACTGAAGCTTTCTTT. Translated: CASSPDARGLGTEAFF.

This clonotype appeared many times. The rearrangement links TRBV11-2 to TRBJ2-7, with D perhaps TRBD1 (5 bases). Per germline, CDR1 SGHAT and CDR2 FQNNGV. The ends were cut back, 3 bases at V and 0 bases at J, with 15 bases in the middle. This CDR3 comprises 16 residues. The CDR3 DNA reads as TGTGCCAGCAGCTTCGCCGCAGGGAAAAACTCCTACGAGCAGTACTTC. Amino acids: CASSFAAGKNSYEQYF.

Worth noting for this clonotype: Since a much larger clone is just one base distant, this may be a read error. The chain recombines TRBV20-1 with TRBJ2-7; 8 nucleotides match TRBD2. CDR1 is DFQATT and CDR2 is SNEGSKA in the germline V gene (reference sequence). The CDR3 loop spans 17 amino acids. The junction had 17 bases not matched to a gene; V was cut back by 0 bases and J by 7 bases. The CDR3 sequence is CSARDGRVGRAVNEQYF. CDR3 sequence (DNA): TGCAGTGCTAGAGATGGTCGTGTCGGGAGGGCCGTGAATGAGCAGTACTTC.